The rows below give T cell receptor beta chains drawn from one sample of a study of CD8+CD57+ T cells in acquired aplastic anemia. In TCRdb, the reads were re-called with MiXCR into one record per CDR3 protein. The sample consists of more than 100,000 distinct CDR3 sequences, 41% of them appearing once. Specimen: sorted CD4+, CD8+, or CD8+CD57+ T cells (not recorded which) from PBMCs. The receptor source for this set is a human donor in good health, serving as a control. The CDR3 runs from the conserved cysteine through the conserved F or W. The D gene is left open where the match is weak. Rows give clone size only sometimes, using once, few, many, or a class for an expanded clone.

clone size,V gene,CDR3 length,D gene,J gene,CDR3 protein,CDR3 DNA
-,TRBV29-1,12,-,TRBJ2-3,CSVTPSYNEQYF,TGCAGCGTCACCCCCTCCTACAATGAGCAGTATTTT
-,TRBV6-1,14,-,TRBJ1-2,CPSSRSRGVYGYTF,TGTCCCAGCAGCCGAAGCCGGGGTGTCTATGGCTACACCTTC
-,TRBV10-3,13,TRBD2,TRBJ2-1,CASSGGPFNEQFF,TGTGCCTCTAGCGGGGGGCCCTTTAATGAGCAGTTCTTC
-,TRBV11-2,15,-,TRBJ2-3,CASSKVTGFTDTQYF,TGTGCCAGCAGCAAGGTTACAGGGTTTACAGATACGCAGTATTTT
many,TRBV18,16,TRBD1,TRBJ2-3,CASSPGTGSLTDTQYF,TGTGCCAGCTCACCCGGGACAGGTTCCCTCACAGATACGCAGTATTTT
many,TRBV5-4,16,-,TRBJ2-3,CASSLRLAASTDTQYF,TGTGCCAGCAGCTTGCGTCTTGCGGCTAGCACAGATACGCAGTATTTT
-,TRBV7-6,17,TRBD2,TRBJ2-6,CASSLIAGRSGANVLTF,TGTGCCAGCAGCTTAATAGCGGGGAGGTCTGGGGCCAACGTCCTGACTTTC
-,TRBV19,11,TRBD1,TRBJ1-1,CASSRQGVAFF,TGTGCCAGTAGCCGCCAGGGGGTAGCTTTCTTT
-,TRBV18,14,-,TRBJ1-2,CASSWRAGDYGYTF,TGTGCCAGCTCATGGAGGGCAGGGGACTATGGCTACACCTTC
-,TRBV24-1,13,-,TRBJ1-1,CATSERENTEAFF,TGTGCCACCAGTGAGCGGGAGAACACTGAAGCTTTCTTT
-,TRBV30,13,-,TRBJ1-1,CAWSVRLSGEAFF,TGTGCCTGGAGTGTGCGGCTATCGGGTGAAGCTTTCTTT
-,TRBV11-1,15,TRBD1,TRBJ1-2,CASSLTGQGAGGYTF,TGTGCCAGCAGCTTAACGGGACAGGGGGCGGGTGGCTACACCTTC
-,TRBV5-1,12,-,TRBJ2-7,CASTSGTYEQYF,TGCGCCAGCACATCCGGGACCTACGAGCAGTACTTC
many,TRBV7-8,14,-,TRBJ2-5,CASSPGRLRETQYF,TGTGCCAGCAGCCCCGGCCGATTAAGGGAGACCCAGTACTTC
few,TRBV24-1,13,-,TRBJ2-3,CATSDPPSDTQYF,TGTGCCACCAGTGATCCCCCCTCAGATACGCAGTATTTT
once,TRBV20-1,14,-,TRBJ1-1,CSARLDGRGTEAFF,TGCAGTGCTAGGCTGGACGGCAGGGGCACTGAAGCTTTCTTT
many,TRBV5-1,15,-,TRBJ2-6,CASSQQGRGANVLTF,TGCGCCAGCAGCCAGCAGGGGAGAGGGGCCAACGTCCTGACTTTC
many,TRBV3-1,13,-,TRBJ1-6,CASSQEPRSPLHF,TGTGCCAGCAGCCAAGAACCTCGGTCACCCCTCCACTTT
-,TRBV24-1,13,-,TRBJ2-3,CATSDTGPDTQRF,TGTGCCACCAGTGATACAGGGCCAGATACGCAGCGTTTT
-,TRBV7-9,14,TRBD1,TRBJ1-2,CASRHTTGDYGYTF,TGTGCCAGCAGGCATACCACAGGGGACTATGGCTACACCTTC
-,TRBV4-2,19,TRBD2,TRBJ2-7,CASSQDRREVPSSSYEQYF,TGTGCCAGCAGCCAAGATCGGCGGGAGGTACCCTCCAGCTCCTACGAGCAGTACTTC
many,TRBV30,14,TRBD1,TRBJ2-7,CAAEPGGKSYEQYF,TGTGCCGCCGAGCCAGGGGGCAAGTCCTACGAGCAGTACTTC
few,TRBV27,16,TRBD1,TRBJ1-5,CASSQGTGGFNQPQHF,TGTGCCAGCAGTCAGGGGACAGGGGGTTTCAATCAGCCCCAGCATTTT
-,TRBV20-1,14,TRBD2,TRBJ2-7,CSARFSGGPYEQYF,TGCAGTGCTAGATTTAGCGGGGGGCCCTACGAGCAGTACTTC
many,TRBV6-5,13,-,TRBJ1-2,CASSYSLGGGYTF,TGTGCCAGCAGTTACTCGTTGGGCGGAGGCTACACCTTC
once,TRBV11-3,13,-,TRBJ2-7,CASSYGGGDEQYF,TGTGCCAGCAGCTACGGGGGAGGCGACGAGCAGTACTTC
-,TRBV6-1,17,-,TRBJ1-5,CASRPPGAGRGNQPQHF,TGTGCCAGCAGGCCCCCTGGGGCAGGACGAGGGAATCAGCCCCAGCATTTT
few,TRBV6-5,15,-,TRBJ1-6,CASSFTGLDNSPLHF,TGTGCCAGCAGTTTCACCGGACTGGATAATTCACCCCTCCACTTT
-,TRBV29-1,14,TRBD1,TRBJ1-2,CSVGTGIPFYGYTF,TGCAGCGTCGGGACAGGGATCCCTTTCTATGGCTACACCTTC
-,TRBV20-1,14,-,TRBJ2-1,CSATLPSSYNEQFF,TGCAGTGCTACACTCCCGAGCTCCTACAATGAGCAGTTCTTC
-,TRBV20-1,13,-,TRBJ1-2,CSALEGRDYGYTF,TGCAGTGCCCTAGAAGGCAGGGACTATGGCTACACCTTC
many,TRBV12-3/TRBV12-4,14,-,TRBJ1-2,CASSPQSTSYGYTF,TGTGCCAGCAGCCCCCAGTCAACGAGCTATGGCTACACCTTC
-,TRBV9,12,-,TRBJ1-2,CARPDSNYGYTF,TGTGCCAGACCGGACAGCAACTATGGCTACACCTTC
many,TRBV19,15,TRBD2,TRBJ2-1,CASRIRTSGYNEQFF,TGTGCCAGTAGGATCCGGACTAGCGGTTACAATGAGCAGTTCTTC
-,TRBV10-3,17,-,TRBJ1-1,CASSIRYGWRANTEAFF,TGTGCCAGCAGTATACGCTACGGGTGGCGGGCGAACACTGAAGCTTTCTTT
many,TRBV15,17,-,TRBJ2-1,CATSLSSGTRPYNEQFF,TGTGCCACCAGCCTTTCATCAGGGACTCGTCCTTACAATGAGCAGTTCTTC
many,TRBV3-1,11,-,TRBJ2-7,CASSTYDEQYF,TGTGCCAGCAGCACCTACGACGAGCAGTACTTC
once,TRBV29-1,15,TRBD1,TRBJ1-1,CSTYGPGTGNTEAFF,TGCAGCACTTACGGTCCCGGGACAGGGAACACTGAAGCTTTCTTT
-,TRBV10-3,14,-,TRBJ1-4,CAISSGGNNEKLFF,TGTGCCATCAGCTCTGGGGGCAATAATGAAAAACTGTTTTTT
many,TRBV2,12,TRBD1,TRBJ1-1,CASTNRGLEAFF,TGTGCCAGCACTAACAGGGGACTCGAAGCTTTCTTT
many,TRBV6-1,14,-,TRBJ2-3,CASSEFVGTDTQYF,TGTGCCAGCAGTGAATTCGTAGGCACAGATACGCAGTATTTT
many,TRBV20-1,13,TRBD1,TRBJ1-1,CSARDRGSTEAFF,TGCAGTGCTAGAGACAGGGGGTCTACTGAAGCTTTCTTT
many,TRBV20-1,12,-,TRBJ2-5,CSATHGGGTQYF,TGCAGTGCTACCCACGGGGGTGGGACCCAGTACTTC
-,TRBV19,13,-,TRBJ1-5,CASSFSGLQPQHF,TGTGCCAGTAGTTTCTCAGGGCTCCAGCCCCAGCATTTT
many,TRBV5-1,13,-,TRBJ1-1,CASSLMQNTEAFF,TGCGCCAGCAGCTTGATGCAGAACACTGAAGCTTTCTTT